A single sample is the source of the 20 T cell receptor beta chains below, sequenced in a study of regulatory dendritic cells for organ transplantation. The table came from immunoSEQ multiplex PCR; TCRdb's copy has only in-frame clones and leaves some out. The sample records about 21,000 clones, 85% being singletons. Sorted T cells were CFSE-labeled and cultured roughly five days with allogeneic regulatory or mature dendritic cells at 1:10. Which antigens these TCRs recognize remains unknown. Sequencing input: naive CD4+ T cells from blood cultured with dendritic cells. Subset reported: CD45RA+ naive T cells. Receptor source: a human donor in good health.

The genes are TRBV7-2 and TRBJ1-3; D is unclear. The CDR3 extends over 13 amino acids. CDR1 is SGHTA, CDR2 FQGNSA, per germline. Trimming removed 5 bases at V and 2 bases at J, with 7 bases between. DNA of the CDR3: TGTGCCAGCAGCCTTGAAACTGGAAACACCATATATTTT. Amino acids: CASSLETGNTIYF.

This chain joins TRBV7-2 and TRBJ2-1; D assignment may be TRBD1 or TRBD2 (5 bases each). The germline CDR1 and CDR2 sequences are SGHTA and FQGNSA. The CDR3 spans 16 residues. V was clipped by 2 bases and J by 9 bases, with 20 bases between them. This chain's CDR3 is CASSLQVTRGFFEQFF. CDR3 in DNA: TGTGCCAGCAGCTTACAAGTGACGAGGGGTTTTTTTGAGCAGTTCTTC.

V is TRBV6-1 and J is TRBJ2-7; D might be TRBD2 (6 bases). The germline gives CDR1 MNHNS, CDR2 SASEGT. CDR3 length equals 13 residues. V lost 6 bases and J lost 4, with 13 bases in between. The CDR3: CASRDYSRYEQYF. For the CDR3, the DNA is TGTGCCAGCAGGGACTACTCGCGGTACGAGCAGTACTTC.

This clone showed up just once. This chain connects TRBV2 to TRBJ1-2, with a possible D match to TRBD1 (5 bases). Germline CDR1 and CDR2: SNHLY and FYNNEI. V lost 7 bases and J 4 bases, leaving 16 bases between the germline ends. The CDR3 runs to 14 residues. In DNA, the CDR3 is TGTGCCAGCACCAATTTCGGGGGAATCTATGGCTACACCTTC. Encoded protein: CASTNFGGIYGYTF.

The chain employs TRBV9 and TRBJ2-1; 8 bases fit TRBD1. V lost 4 bases to trimming and J lost 5 bases; unmatched junction nucleotides: 11. Germline values: CDR1 SGDLS, CDR2 YYNGEE. This CDR3 is 16 amino acids long. The CDR3 loop reads CASSPLWDRKDNEQFF. DNA of the CDR3: TGTGCCAGCAGCCCCCTCTGGGACAGGAAGGACAATGAGCAGTTCTTC. The full variable domain, completed using reference TRBV9 and TRBJ2-1, is DSGVTQTPKHLITATGQRVTLRCSPRSGDLSVYWYQQSLDQGLQFLIQYYNGEERAKGNILERFSAQQFPDLHSELNLSSLELGDSALYFCASSPLWDRKDNEQFFGPGTRLTVL.

This chain uses TRBV2 with TRBJ1-6, with TRBD1 matching 8 bases. V shed 5 bases and J 7 bases; nucleotides not matched to a gene: 1. The CDR3 extends over 13 amino acids. Germline loops: CDR1 SNHLY, CDR2 FYNNEI. CDR3 in DNA: TGTGCCAGCAGTAGGACAGGGAATTCACCCCTCCACTTT. Translating gives CASSRTGNSPLHF.

V usage is TRBV9 and J usage is TRBJ2-5, with 7 bases identical to TRBD1. With V trimmed by 4 bases and J by 5 bases, 8 bases remained unmatched. Germline lookup yields CDR1 SGDLS and CDR2 YYNGEE. The CDR3 consists of 14 residues. For the CDR3, the DNA is TGTGCCAGCAGCCCCCCAGGGGGTTGGGAGACCCAGTACTTC. Its protein product is CASSPPGGWETQYF.

CDR3 protein: CASSLEYAGAFF. CDR3 nucleotides: TGTGCCAGCAGTTTAGAATACGCGGGAGCTTTCTTT. The V gene is TRBV28, the J gene TRBJ1-1; D is unresolved. CDR3 size: 12 residues. The V gene lost 2 bases and the J gene lost 10 bases, with 11 bases spanning the gap. Looked up from germline, CDR1 is MDHEN and CDR2 is SYDVKM.

V gene TRBV5-4 combines with J gene TRBJ2-2; D is perhaps TRBD2 (6 bases). Germline V CDR1 and CDR2: SGHNT, YYREEE (reference sequence). V shed 3 bases and J shed 3 bases, with 12 bases lying between them. The CDR3 consists of 15 residues. The CDR3 protein is CASSSTRSDTGELFF. CDR3 sequence (DNA): TGTGCCAGCAGCTCGACTAGGTCTGACACCGGGGAGCTGTTTTTT.

The gene calls are TRBV19 and TRBJ2-7; D is perhaps TRBD1 (6 bases). Trimming pared 8 bases from V and 6 bases from J, leaving 23 bases between. CDR1 LNHDA and CDR2 SQIVND come from the germline V gene (reference sequence). The CDR3 extends over 15 amino acids. CDR3 DNA: TGTGCCAGTCGGGCTAACAGGGCCCGTGTAGGCGAGCAGTACTTC. Translated: CASRANRARVGEQYF.

The chain joins TRBV19 to TRBJ1-5; weak D call: TRBD1 (5 bases). V lost 4 bases to trimming and J lost 7 bases, with 11 bases between them. Germline-derived CDR1 and CDR2 are LNHDA and SQIVND (reference sequence). This CDR3 has 13 residues. DNA of the CDR3: TGTGCCAGTAGTACGCAGGGTGCCCAGCCCCAGCATTTT. Amino acid sequence: CASSTQGAQPQHF. Combining the CDR3 with reference TRBV19 and TRBJ1-5 gives the whole variable domain DGGITQSPKYLFRKEGQNVTLSCEQNLNHDAMYWYRQDPGQGLRLIYYSQIVNDFQKGDIAEGYSVSREKKESFPLTVTSAQKNPTAFYLCASSTQGAQPQHFGDGTRLSIL.

The chain combines TRBV7-9 with TRBJ2-5; 7 positions agree with TRBD1. Germline CDR1 and CDR2: SEHNR and FQNEAQ (reference sequence). This CDR3 is built from 18 residues. V lost 1 base, J lost 2 bases, and 13 bases stayed unmatched. The CDR3 DNA is TGTGCCAGCAGCTTAGTATTAACCCGTGACAGGGCGCAAGAGACCCAGTACTTC. Translation gives CASSLVLTRDRAQETQYF.

This sequence joins TRBV27 and TRBJ2-7, with 15 bases matching TRBD2. The CDR3 sequence is 17 residues long. CDR1 and CDR2 (germline): MNHEY, SMNVEV (reference sequence). Trimming removed 5 bases from V and 2 bases from J; junction bases left unmatched: 7. The CDR3 spells CASSPPGTSGGTYEQYF. The CDR3 nucleotides read TGTGCCAGCAGTCCCCCCGGGACTAGCGGGGGGACCTACGAGCAGTACTTC.

V is TRBV14 and J is TRBJ2-2, with 8 bases matching TRBD2. Germline CDR1 reads SGHDN; CDR2 reads FVKESK. The J segment lost 5 bases and the V segment lost 6 bases, leaving 8 bases of the junction unmatched. CDR3 length: 15 residues. The CDR3 loop is CASRRAGVTTGELFF. The CDR3 region has the DNA TGTGCCAGCAGGCGAGCGGGGGTTACAACCGGGGAGCTGTTTTTT. Full variable domain (missing parts from reference TRBV14 and TRBJ2-2): EAGVTQFPSHSVIEKGQTVTLRCDPISGHDNLYWYRRVMGKEIKFLLHFVKESKQDESGMPNNRFLAERTGGTYSTLKVQPAELEDSGVYFCASRRAGVTTGELFFGEGSRLTVL.

The J gene is TRBJ2-7, the V gene TRBV7-2; no firm D call. CDR1 and CDR2 from the germline V gene are SGHTA and FQGNSA. The germline V and J ends were trimmed by 0 bases and 6 bases, with 12 bases remaining between them. The CDR3 extends over 14 amino acids. This CDR3 is CASSLARTPGEQYF. The CDR3 DNA follows: TGTGCCAGCAGCTTAGCGAGGACGCCCGGCGAGCAGTACTTC.

This chain joins TRBV4-3 and TRBJ1-6, with D possibly matching TRBD1 (6 bases). This CDR3 has 18 amino acids. V lost 5 bases and J 0 bases, leaving 17 bases between the germline ends. Germline CDR1 reads LGHNA; CDR2 reads YSLEER. The chain's CDR3 is CASSYNRVGGSYNSPLHF. The DNA for the CDR3 is TGCGCCAGCAGCTATAACAGGGTTGGAGGCTCCTATAATTCACCCCTCCACTTT.

This chain joins TRBV5-4 and TRBJ2-1, with unresolved D. This CDR3 comprises 13 residues. The germline V gene has CDR1 SGHNT and CDR2 YYREEE (reference sequence). V was pared by 5 bases and J by 5 bases, with 11 bases between. CDR3 loop: CASRDFGHNEQFF. CDR3 in DNA: TGTGCCAGCAGAGACTTTGGCCACAATGAGCAGTTCTTC.

The chain is built from TRBV6-5 and TRBJ1-4; 10 bases fit TRBD1. Germline lookup yields CDR1 MNHEY and CDR2 SVGAGI. CDR3 size: 15 residues. With 6 bases clipped from V and 3 bases from J, the junction kept 4 bases outside the gene matches. The DNA for the CDR3 is TGTGCCAGCAGGGACAGGGGGAGGTCTAATGAAAAACTGTTTTTT. Its protein is CASRDRGRSNEKLFF.

The chain employs TRBV14 and TRBJ2-7; possible D gene TRBD1, 5 bases. The CDR3 has 16 amino acids. Germline V gene data show CDR1 as SGHDN and CDR2 as FVKESK. Trimming left V 3 bases short and J 3 bases short, with 18 bases between. CDR3 DNA sequence: TGTGCCAGCAGCCATTTAAAGGGCACTGGACACTACGAGCAGTACTTC. As protein: CASSHLKGTGHYEQYF.

The genes are TRBV21-1 and TRBJ2-3. TRBV21-1 is flagged as a pseudogene. This CDR3 is built from 17 residues. CDR3 protein: CASSKGRDTTSTDTQYF. CDR3 nucleotide sequence: TGTGCCAGCAGCAAAGGGCGGGACACCACTAGCACAGATACGCAGTATTTT.